This T cell receptor (beta chain) was retrieved from a study of T-cell memory formation after mild COVID-19. MiXCR, applied by TCRdb to the 5' RACE reads, yields one record per CDR3 protein. The sample consists of 560,000 or so distinct CDR3 sequences, around 16% of them appearing once. Trimming removed 2 bases from V and 0 bases from J; junction bases left unmatched: 4. Germline CDR1 reads GTSNPN; CDR2 reads SVGIG (reference sequence). The CDR3 runs 14 residues. This clonotype was picked up a small number of times. This chain links TRBV30 with TRBJ2-7; 7 bases are shared with TRBD1. Material: PBMCs or a T cell subset sorted from them (not recorded which). The TCR originated in an adult woman who had mild COVID-19 (a few samples of this study predate the infection). Cell type and time point are not known. As DNA, the CDR3 is TGTGCCTGGAGTTCGACAGGGAGCTCCTACGAGCAGTACTTC. Protein: CAWSSTGSSYEQYF.